This note documents a single T cell receptor (beta chain) sequence. The antigen is unknown. The PCR made use of 60 Vbeta and 13 Jbeta primers. Some clones are missing from TCRdb's copy, which holds only in-frame ones; the method was immunoSEQ multiplex PCR. The data contain about 160,000 clones, about three quarters of them seen just once; the ten biggest clones take up roughly 1.5%. The sample is drawn from a study of cytomegalovirus exposure and HLA in healthy donors. The study, taken as a whole, reports: Some TCR beta chains (roughly 160 of them) were listed as cytomegalovirus-associated. Within the data, a cluster of highly shared sequence variants was likely a sequencing artifact.

Germline CDR1 SGHVS, CDR2 FNYEAQ. The CDR3 covers 15 residues. V gene TRBV7-6 combines with J gene TRBJ2-5, with TRBD1 matching 8 bases. Matching the DNA end better, TRBJ2-7 makes the J call doubtful. This receptor was taken from a woman aged 30 to 39 in good health and CMV-seronegative. The specimen sequenced was PBMCs. CDR3 in DNA: TGTGCCAGCAGCTTAGCCGGGACAGGAGCCTACGAGCAGTACTTC. It translates to CASSLAGTGAYEQYF.